Listed below are T cell receptor beta chains from one sample, sequenced in a study of Ad26.COV2.S vaccination and SARS-CoV-2 variants. Measured with immunoSEQ multiplex PCR; TCRdb has only the in-frame clones, and not every one. The repertoire holds 380,000 or so clones, with around 89% as singletons. The sequencing here drew on peripheral blood, taken in a trial of Ad26.COV2.S vaccine versus placebo. The receptors were gathered from a person aged 18-65 years who received the Ad26.COV2.S COVID-19 vaccine or a placebo. Each CDR3 is given with its conserved first and last residue.

length	J	V	CDR3
15	TRBJ1-5	TRBV27	CASSSGLIRNQPQHF
15	TRBJ1-5	TRBV4-2	CASSQGGQVGQPQHF
16	TRBJ2-1	TRBV9	CASSPFTQGSYNEQFF
17	TRBJ1-1	TRBV7-9	CASSFPGTGDMNTEAFF
17	TRBJ2-2	TRBV5-8	CASSLVASGGPPGELFF
15	TRBJ2-3	TRBV6-5	CASSYSRQDTDTQYF
15	TRBJ1-4	TRBV5-1	CASSRDRSGNEKLFF
15	TRBJ1-1	TRBV3-1/TRBV3-2	CASSQDENRNTEAFF
12	TRBJ2-1	TRBV6-5	CASSPHLGEQFF
12	TRBJ2-7	TRBV15	CATSRNKYEQYF
15	TRBJ2-1	TRBV6-5	CASSSGAGTYNEQFF
16	TRBJ1-2	TRBV11-2	CASSFGKQGFNYGYTF
15	TRBJ2-1	TRBV28	CASSENRQIYNEQFF
12	TRBJ1-1	TRBV13	CASSLLRVEAFF
13	TRBJ2-7	TRBV27	CASSSGNSYEQYF
15	TRBJ2-2	TRBV5-1	CASSPRTGAAGELFF
11	TRBJ2-5	TRBV10-3	CAISDKETQYF
19	TRBJ2-1	TRBV18	CASSPGLAGGRKLSNEQFF
16	TRBJ2-5	TRBV7-6	CASSQLQGGSQETQYF
15	TRBJ1-5	TRBV25-1	CASSEGGGAGQPQHF
16	TRBJ2-3	TRBV4-3	CASSQGGSGGADTQYF
17	TRBJ1-5	TRBV6-2/TRBV6-3	CASSYGGQGLRNQPQHF